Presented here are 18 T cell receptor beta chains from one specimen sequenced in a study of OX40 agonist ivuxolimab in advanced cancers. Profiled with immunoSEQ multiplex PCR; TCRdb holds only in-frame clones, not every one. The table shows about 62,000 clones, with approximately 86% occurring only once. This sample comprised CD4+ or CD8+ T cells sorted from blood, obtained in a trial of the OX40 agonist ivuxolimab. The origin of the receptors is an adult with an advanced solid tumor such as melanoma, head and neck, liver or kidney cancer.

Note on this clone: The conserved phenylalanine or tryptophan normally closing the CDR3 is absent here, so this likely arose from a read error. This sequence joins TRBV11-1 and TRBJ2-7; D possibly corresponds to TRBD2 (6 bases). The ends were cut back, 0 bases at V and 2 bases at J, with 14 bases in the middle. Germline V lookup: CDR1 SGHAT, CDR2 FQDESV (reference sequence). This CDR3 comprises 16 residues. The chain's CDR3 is CASSLASSGYAYEQYL. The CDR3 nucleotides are TGTGCCAGCAGCTTAGCGTCAAGCGGGTACGCCTACGAGCAGTACCTC.

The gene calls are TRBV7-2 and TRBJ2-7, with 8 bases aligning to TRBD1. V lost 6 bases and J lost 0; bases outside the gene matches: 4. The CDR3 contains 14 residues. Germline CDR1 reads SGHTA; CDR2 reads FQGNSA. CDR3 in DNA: TGTGCCAGCAGGGGACAGGCGAGCTCCTACGAGCAGTACTTC. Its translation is CASRGQASSYEQYF.

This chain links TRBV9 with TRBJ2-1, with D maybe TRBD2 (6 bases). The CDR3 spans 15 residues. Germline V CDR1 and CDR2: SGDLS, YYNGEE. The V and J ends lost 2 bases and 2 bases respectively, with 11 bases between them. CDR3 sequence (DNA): TGTGCCAGCAGCGTGGGCGGGGACGCCTACAATGAGCAGTTCTTC. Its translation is CASSVGGDAYNEQFF. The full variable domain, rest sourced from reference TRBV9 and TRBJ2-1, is DSGVTQTPKHLITATGQRVTLRCSPRSGDLSVYWYQQSLDQGLQFLIQYYNGEERAKGNILERFSAQQFPDLHSELNLSSLELGDSALYFCASSVGGDAYNEQFFGPGTRLTVL.

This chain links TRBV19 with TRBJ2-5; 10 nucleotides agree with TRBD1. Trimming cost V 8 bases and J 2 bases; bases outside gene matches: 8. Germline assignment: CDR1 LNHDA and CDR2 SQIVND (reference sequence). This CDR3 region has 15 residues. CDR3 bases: TGTGCCAGTCGCAGAGGGACAGGGGCTCAAGAGACCCAGTACTTC. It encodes CASRRGTGAQETQYF.

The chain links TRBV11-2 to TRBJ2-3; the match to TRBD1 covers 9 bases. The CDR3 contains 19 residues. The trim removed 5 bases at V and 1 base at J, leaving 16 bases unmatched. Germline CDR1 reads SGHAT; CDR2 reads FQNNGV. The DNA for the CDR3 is TGTGCCAGCAGCCAAGGATGGACAGGGGCCCTAAGGGGCACAGATACGCAGTATTTT. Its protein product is CASSQGWTGALRGTDTQYF.

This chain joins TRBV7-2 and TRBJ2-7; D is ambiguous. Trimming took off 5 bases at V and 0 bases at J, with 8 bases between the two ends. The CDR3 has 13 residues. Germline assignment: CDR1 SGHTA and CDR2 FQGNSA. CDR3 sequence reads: CASSVTPSYEQYF. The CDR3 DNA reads TGTGCCAGCAGCGTCACACCCTCCTACGAGCAGTACTTC.

The CDR3 is CASSGMTYEQYF. In nucleotides, the CDR3 is TGTGCCAGTAGCGGGATGACCTACGAGCAGTACTTC. The chain uses TRBV28 and TRBJ2-7, with 8 bases that match TRBD2. The germline gives CDR1 MDHEN, CDR2 SYDVKM. The CDR3 spans 12 residues. Trimming cost V 9 bases and J 2 bases; bases outside gene matches: 3.

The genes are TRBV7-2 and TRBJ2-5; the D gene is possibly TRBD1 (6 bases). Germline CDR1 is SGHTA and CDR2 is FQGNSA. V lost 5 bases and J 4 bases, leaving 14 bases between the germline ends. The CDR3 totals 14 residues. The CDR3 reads CASSPTGTRETQYF. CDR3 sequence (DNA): TGTGCCAGCAGCCCCACCGGGACAAGAGAGACCCAGTACTTC.

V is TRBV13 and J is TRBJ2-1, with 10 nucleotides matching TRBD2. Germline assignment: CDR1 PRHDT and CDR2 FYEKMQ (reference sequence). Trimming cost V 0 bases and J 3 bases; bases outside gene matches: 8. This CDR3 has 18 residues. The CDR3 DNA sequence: TGTGCCAGCAGCTTAGGTCTAGCGGGAGCTTGGGGCTACAATGAGCAGTTCTTC. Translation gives CASSLGLAGAWGYNEQFF.

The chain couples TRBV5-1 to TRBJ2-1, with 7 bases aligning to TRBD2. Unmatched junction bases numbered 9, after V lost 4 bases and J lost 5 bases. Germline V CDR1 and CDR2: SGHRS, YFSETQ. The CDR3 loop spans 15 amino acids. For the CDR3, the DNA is TGCGCCAGCAGCATCGGGCTAGCGGAAGACAATGAGCAGTTCTTC. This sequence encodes CASSIGLAEDNEQFF.

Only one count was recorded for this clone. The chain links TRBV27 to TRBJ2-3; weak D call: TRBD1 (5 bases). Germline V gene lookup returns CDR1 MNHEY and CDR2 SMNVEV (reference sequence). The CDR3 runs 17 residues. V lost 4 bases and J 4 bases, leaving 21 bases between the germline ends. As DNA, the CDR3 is TGTGCCAGCAGTTCTAAAGCAACACTTCGACAGTCAGATACGCAGTATTTT. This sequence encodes CASSSKATLRQSDTQYF.

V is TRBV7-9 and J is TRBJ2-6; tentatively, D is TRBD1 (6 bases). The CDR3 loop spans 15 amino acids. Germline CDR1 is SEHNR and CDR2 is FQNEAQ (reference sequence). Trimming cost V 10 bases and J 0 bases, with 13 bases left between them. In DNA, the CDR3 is TGTGCCACCGAGGGGGTCGGCTCTGGGGCCAACGTCCTGACTTTC. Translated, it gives CATEGVGSGANVLTF.

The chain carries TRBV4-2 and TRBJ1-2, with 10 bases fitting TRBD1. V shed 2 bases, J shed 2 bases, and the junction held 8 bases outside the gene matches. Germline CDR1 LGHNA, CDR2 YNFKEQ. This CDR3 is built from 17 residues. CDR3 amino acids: CASSQNVRGQGNYGYTF. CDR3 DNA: TGTGCCAGCAGCCAAAACGTAAGGGGACAGGGGAACTATGGCTACACCTTC.

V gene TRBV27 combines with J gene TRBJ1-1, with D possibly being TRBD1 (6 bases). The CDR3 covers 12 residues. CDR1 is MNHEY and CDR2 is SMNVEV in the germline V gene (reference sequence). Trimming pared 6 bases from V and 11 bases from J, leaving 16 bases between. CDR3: CASRGTSRRAFF. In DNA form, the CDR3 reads TGTGCCAGCAGGGGGACATCCAGGAGGGCTTTCTTT.

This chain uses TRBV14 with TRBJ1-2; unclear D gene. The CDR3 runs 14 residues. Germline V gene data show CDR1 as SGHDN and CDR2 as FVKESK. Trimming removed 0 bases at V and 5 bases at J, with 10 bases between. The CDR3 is CASSQDMEFYGYTF. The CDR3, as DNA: TGTGCCAGCAGCCAAGATATGGAGTTTTATGGCTACACCTTC.

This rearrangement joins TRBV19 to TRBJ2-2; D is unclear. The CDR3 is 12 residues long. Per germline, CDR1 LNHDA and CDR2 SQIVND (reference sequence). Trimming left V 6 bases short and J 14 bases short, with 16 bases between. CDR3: CASRDTSTGLFF. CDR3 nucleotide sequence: TGTGCCAGTAGAGATACCTCGACCGGCCTGTTTTTT.

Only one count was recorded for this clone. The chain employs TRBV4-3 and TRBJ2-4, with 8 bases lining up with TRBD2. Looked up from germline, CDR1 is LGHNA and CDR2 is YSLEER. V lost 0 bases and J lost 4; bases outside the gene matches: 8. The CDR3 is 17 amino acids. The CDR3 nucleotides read TGCGCCAGCAGCCAAGATATAGGAGCGGGAGTTAAAAACATTCAGTACTTC. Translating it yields CASSQDIGAGVKNIQYF.

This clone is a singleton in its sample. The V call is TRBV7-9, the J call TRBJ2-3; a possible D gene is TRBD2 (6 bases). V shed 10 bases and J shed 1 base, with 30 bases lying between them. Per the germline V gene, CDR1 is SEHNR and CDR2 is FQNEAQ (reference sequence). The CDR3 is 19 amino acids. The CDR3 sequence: CAITEGSPNEKRRTDTQYF. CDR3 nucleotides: TGTGCCATCACGGAGGGTAGCCCTAACGAAAAGAGACGCACAGATACGCAGTATTTT.